This TCR beta chain came from a study of T-cell reconstitution after alpha-beta-depleted transplantation in children. In this sample, this clonotype turned up many times. Its antigen remains unidentified. This sample's TCRbeta library carried unique molecular identifier barcodes. TCRdb recomputed calls from the PCR reads with MiXCR, one row per CDR3 protein. Counted here are roughly 240,000 distinct CDR3 sequences, around 8% occurring once; the ten biggest clones make up about 6.4%. Whole-study results and caveats: From newly produced T cells came most of the T-cell counts and diversity one year after transplant. Expanded graft clones, several hundred of them, were reportedly the source of alpha-beta T cells about two months after transplant. The high TCRbeta diversity at day 60 in some patients came from surviving recipient T cells and thymic progenitors.

CDR1 SGDLS and CDR2 YYNGEE come from the germline V gene. This CDR3 comprises 16 residues. V dropped 3 bases and J dropped 5 bases, with 18 bases sitting between them. The TCR was taken from a male patient younger than 18 who had a stem cell transplant for acute lymphoblastic leukemia, so the T cells may come from the graft donor. The gene calls are TRBV9 and TRBJ2-4, with D hard to call. The sequencing used PBMCs, mostly from graft donor cells, collected 180 days after TCRalphabeta/CD19-depleted stem cell transplant. In DNA, the CDR3 is TGTGCCAGCAGCGCCCCCTCTCCGGCGATGGAAAACATTCAGTACTTC. This sequence encodes CASSAPSPAMENIQYF.